A selection of T cell receptor beta chains follows, all from one sample in a study of monozygotic twins with cystic fibrosis. Assay used: immunoSEQ multiplex PCR; TCRdb lists only in-frame clones, some missing. The sample lists about 32,000 clones, 80% to 95% occurring once. Sequences were obtained from blood. The source is a girl between 2 and 10 years old with cystic fibrosis. Each CDR3 is given with its conserved first and last residue. D genes are given only for firm matches. Clone size is given for some rows only: seen once, a few or many times, or a class if the clone is expanded.

>TRBV15|TRBJ2-7|NA|NA|14
CATSVYREVSEQYF
TGTGCCACCAGCGTCTACAGGGAAGTCAGCGAGCAGTACTTC
>TRBV7-2|TRBJ1-2|NA|NA|17
CASSDVGYSGVRYGYTF
TGTGCCAGCAGCGATGTGGGCTACTCAGGGGTTCGCTATGGCTACACCTTC
>TRBV30|TRBJ2-7|TRBD1|NA|15
CAWNVGNSGGYEQYF
TGTGCCTGGAATGTAGGTAACTCAGGGGGCTACGAGCAGTACTTC
>TRBV10-3|TRBJ2-1|TRBD1|NA|17
CAIRATLRQGTYNEQFF
TGTGCCATCAGAGCAACTTTGAGACAGGGGACCTACAATGAGCAGTTCTTC
>TRBV4-1|TRBJ2-7|NA|few|16
CASSPTLGFPSYEQYF
TGCGCCAGCAGCCCTACTCTAGGGTTCCCCTCCTACGAGCAGTACTTC
>TRBV6-1|TRBJ1-5|NA|NA|14
CASSDGRWNQPQHF
TGTGCCAGCAGTGATGGACGGTGGAATCAGCCCCAGCATTTT
>TRBV30|TRBJ1-5|NA|NA|13
CAWRSQVGQPQHF
TGTGCCTGGAGGTCTCAGGTGGGGCAGCCCCAGCATTTT
>TRBV27|TRBJ2-6|TRBD1|NA|17
CASSSDRVVDGANVLTF
TGTGCCAGCAGTTCCGACAGGGTGGTAGACGGGGCCAACGTCCTGACTTTC
>TRBV19|TRBJ2-2|NA|NA|15
CASSGLTGRTGELFF
TGTGCCAGTAGTGGGTTGACAGGTCGTACCGGGGAGCTGTTTTTT
>TRBV27|TRBJ2-2|NA|NA|14
CASSPGANTGELFF
TGTGCCAGCAGTCCCGGCGCGAACACCGGGGAGCTGTTTTTT
>TRBV27|TRBJ2-1|NA|NA|13
CASSSQTLNEQFF
TGTGCCAGCAGTTCACAAACACTCAATGAGCAGTTCTTC
>TRBV4-1|TRBJ2-5|NA|NA|14
CASSQTSDSETQYF
TGCGCCAGCAGCCAGACGTCAGACAGTGAGACCCAGTACTTC
>TRBV30|TRBJ2-7|NA|NA|15
CAWSRPPPVAYEQYF
TGTGCCTGGAGTAGACCTCCTCCAGTTGCCTACGAGCAGTACTTC
>TRBV6-5|TRBJ1-2|NA|once|12
CASSAANYGYTF
TGTGCCAGCAGCGCGGCTAACTATGGCTACACCTTC
>TRBV6-1|TRBJ1-1|NA|NA|14
CASSHAGESNEAFF
TGTGCCAGCAGTCATGCGGGGGAGAGTAATGAAGCTTTCTTT
>TRBV30|TRBJ2-1|TRBD2|NA|14
CAGRGGSSYNEQFF
TGTGCCGGGAGGGGCGGTAGCTCCTACAATGAGCAGTTCTTC
>TRBV15|TRBJ1-2|TRBD1|NA|18
CATSSDPRTAGGKGVYTF
TGTGCCACCAGCAGCGACCCCCGGACGGCAGGGGGTAAAGGAGTCTACACCTTC
>TRBV4-2|TRBJ2-3|NA|NA|15
CASSQDPAGLDTQYF
TGTGCCAGCAGCCAAGACCCCGCGGGGCTAGATACGCAGTATTTT
>TRBV5-4|TRBJ2-2|TRBD1|NA|17
CASSLGRDRLYTGELFF
TGTGCCAGCAGCTTGGGAAGGGACAGGCTTTACACCGGGGAGCTGTTTTTT
>TRBV6-1|TRBJ2-1|NA|NA|20
CASSERGSPSGERIYNEQFF
TGTGCCAGCAGTGAGAGAGGGAGTCCCAGTGGGGAACGGATATACAATGAGCAGTTCTTC
>TRBV15|TRBJ1-1|TRBD1|NA|14
CATSSGDRDTEAFF
TGTGCCACCAGCAGCGGTGACAGGGACACTGAAGCTTTCTTT
>TRBV19|TRBJ1-1|NA|NA|15
CASSIGRTLNTEAFF
TGTGCCAGTAGTATCGGCAGGACCTTGAACACTGAAGCTTTCTTT
>TRBV11-2|TRBJ2-7|NA|NA|15
CASSWGAGPSYEQYF
TGTGCCAGCAGCTGGGGGGCGGGGCCGTCCTACGAGCAGTACTTC
>TRBV9|TRBJ2-3|TRBD2|NA|18
CASSPGTSGGASTDTQYF
TGTGCCAGCAGCCCGGGGACTAGCGGGGGGGCCTCCACAGATACGCAGTATTTT
>TRBV19|TRBJ2-5|TRBD2|NA|14
CASSPGLAAYNQYF
TGTGCCAGTAGTCCGGGACTAGCGGCTTACAACCAGTACTTC
>TRBV7-8|TRBJ2-1|TRBD1|NA|16
CASSYRTGGIRNEQFF
TGTGCCAGCAGCTATCGGACAGGGGGGATTCGGAATGAGCAGTTCTTC
>TRBV19|TRBJ1-2|NA|once|14
CASSMSGFGDGYTF
TGTGCCAGTAGTATGAGTGGATTTGGGGATGGCTACACCTTC
>TRBV5-1|TRBJ1-4|NA|NA|13
CASSVGSDEKLFF
TGCGCCAGCAGTGTAGGGTCTGATGAAAAACTGTTTTTT
>TRBV6-5|TRBJ2-7|NA|NA|11
CATLSSYEQYF
TGTGCCACCCTGAGCTCCTACGAGCAGTACTTC
>TRBV28|TRBJ2-7|NA|NA|13
CASSFFNPPEQYF
TGTGCCAGCAGTTTCTTTAACCCCCCAGAGCAGTACTTC
>TRBV28|TRBJ1-4|TRBD1|NA|14
CASSLDRGREKLFF
TGTGCCAGCAGTTTAGACAGGGGGCGTGAAAAACTGTTTTTT
>TRBV2|TRBJ2-1|NA|NA|15
CASRGGSGAYNEQFF
TGTGCCAGCAGGGGGGGTAGCGGAGCCTACAATGAGCAGTTCTTC